The 9 T cell receptor beta chains below all came from one sample that was sequenced in a study of blood T cell repertoires in COVID-19. Data came from immunoSEQ multiplex PCR; TCRdb stores just in-frame clones and leaves some out. The sample lists about 59,000 clones, around 90% occurring once. The sequencing sample was made of peripheral blood. These receptor sequences come from a man at least 80 years old with acute or convalescent COVID-19.

This clone was detected once. The V call is TRBV3-1 (or the pseudogene TRBV3-2), the J call TRBJ2-7; TRBD2 matches 8 bases. Losses at the gene ends were 4 bases for V and 4 bases for J; bases not matched to a gene: 9. The CDR3 totals 15 residues. Germline lookup yields CDR1 LGHDT and CDR2 YNNKEL (reference sequence). CDR3 DNA sequence: TGTGCCAGCAGCCCCCGGGAGGGGCGCGTGTACGAGCAGTACTTC. This sequence encodes CASSPREGRVYEQYF.

The chain recombines TRBV6-4 with TRBJ2-1, with D maybe TRBD2 (5 bases). Germline assignment: CDR1 MRHNA and CDR2 SNTAGT. CDR3 length: 13 residues. Trimming pared 3 bases from V and 4 bases from J, leaving 7 bases between. In nucleotides, the CDR3 is TGTGCCAGCAGTGAAGGACTTTACAATGAGCAGTTCTTC. Its protein product is CASSEGLYNEQFF.

The gene calls are TRBV5-6 and TRBJ1-2; no clear D. The CDR3 consists of 11 residues. With 0 bases removed from V and 7 bases from J, the gap between germline ends came to 4 bases. Germline loops: CDR1 SGHDT, CDR2 YYEEEE. CDR3 DNA sequence: TGTGCCAGCAGCTTGGATAGTGGCTACACCTTC. This sequence encodes CASSLDSGYTF.

This clone has more than one count but fewer than ten. The chain employs TRBV14 and TRBJ2-3; no clear D gene. CDR3 length: 11 residues. The germline V gene encodes CDR1 SGHDN and CDR2 FVKESK. V gave up 1 base and J gave up 7 bases, with 3 bases separating them. The CDR3 loop is CASSQAYTQYF. The DNA of the CDR3 is TGTGCCAGCAGCCAAGCTTATACGCAGTATTTT.

This clone occurred once. V usage is TRBV18 and J usage is TRBJ1-3; TRBD1 is a possible D gene (6 bases). The germline gives CDR1 KGHSH, CDR2 LQKENI. V was clipped by 1 base and J by 0 bases, with 10 bases between them. This CDR3 is 16 amino acids long. The CDR3 spells CASSPRTEISGNTIYF. CDR3 bases: TGTGCCAGCTCACCACGGACAGAGATCTCTGGAAACACCATATATTTT. The variable domain in full, with the rest retrieved from reference TRBV18 and TRBJ1-3, is NAGVMQNPRHLVRRRGQEARLRCSPMKGHSHVYWYRQLPEEGLKFMVYLQKENIIDESGMPKERFSAEFPKEGPSILRIQQVVRGDSAAYFCASSPRTEISGNTIYFGEGSWLTVV.

Worth noting for this clone: The sample has other DNA sequences that encode this CDR3 too. This chain uses TRBV10-3 with TRBJ2-7, with 14 positions matching TRBD2. There are 14 residues in the CDR3. Trimming at V came to 6 bases and at J to 4 bases, leaving 2 bases not matched to a gene. Germline lookup yields CDR1 ENHRY and CDR2 SYGVKD. CDR3 sequence: CAIRRTSGGYEQYF. CDR3 in DNA: TGTGCCATCAGGCGGACTAGCGGGGGGTACGAGCAGTACTTC.

V and J are TRBV5-1 and TRBJ2-7; D might be TRBD1 (6 bases). The V end was cut by 6 bases, the J end by 2 bases, with 27 bases between. This CDR3 has 18 amino acids. Germline loops: CDR1 SGHRS, CDR2 YFSETQ. CDR3 sequence (DNA): TGCGCCAGCACCCCAATCACAGGGCCTACCGGGGCTACCTACGAGCAGTACTTC. The encoded protein is CASTPITGPTGATYEQYF.

The chain links TRBV7-9 to TRBJ2-3, with 14 bases lining up with TRBD2. This CDR3 is 16 amino acids long. Per germline, CDR1 SEHNR and CDR2 FQNEAQ (reference sequence). V gave up 5 bases and J gave up 4 bases; unmatched junction bases: 5. The CDR3 spells CASSPGLAGVSDTQYF. CDR3 nucleotide sequence: TGTGCCAGCAGCCCGGGACTAGCGGGGGTATCAGATACGCAGTATTTT.

This clone was picked up one time. The chain uses TRBV5-1 and TRBJ1-3; TRBD1 is a possible D gene (6 bases). V shed 2 bases and J shed 1 base, with 13 bases lying between them. This CDR3 has 16 amino acids. Germline CDR1 is SGHRS and CDR2 is YFSETQ. In DNA, the CDR3 is TGCGCCAGCAGCTTTTCGACAGGCGCTTCTGGAAACACCATATATTTT. It yields the protein CASSFSTGASGNTIYF.